Ten or more counts support the clone carrying this T cell receptor beta chain. Its antigen is still unknown. This specimen comes from a study of T cells in Graves' hyperthyroidism and ophthalmopathy. Study in general: At the time of initial diagnosis and before any treatment, peripheral blood was collected. The study's findings and limits: Blood shared most expanded thyroid clonotypes above 0.001.

Regions amplified from RNA transcripts were the TCR beta CDR3 regions. With the HTBI primer set, the TCR CDR3 went through a first round of RT-PCR. TCRdb reprocessed the multiplex PCR reads with MiXCR, giving one entry per CDR3 protein. The sample has hundreds of thousands of distinct CDR3 sequences, 12% to 15% seen once. Hyperthyroidism was newly diagnosed in patients aged 18 to 65 (duration under 2 months). In making diagnoses, clinical symptoms, serum thyroxine and TRAb, thyroid ultrasound and orbital computed tomography were all used. CDR1 is MNHEY, CDR2 SVGEGT, per germline. V gave up 4 bases and J gave up 4 bases; unmatched junction bases: 8. The CDR3 has 16 residues.

The genes are TRBV6-2 or TRBV6-3 and TRBJ2-7; 12 bases agree with TRBD2. The origin of this receptor is a young woman with Graves' hyperthyroidism. Material: blood. The CDR3 sequence is CASSFYGTSGRYEQYF. The CDR3 DNA follows: TGTGCCAGCAGTTTCTATGGGACTAGCGGGCGGTACGAGCAGTACTTC.